This entry lists 29 T cell receptor beta chains sequenced from one sample in a study of CD8 T cells in ankylosing spondylitis. TCRdb reanalysed the 5' RACE reads using MiXCR and keeps one entry per CDR3 protein. The sample has about 140,000 distinct CDR3 sequences, 30% to 40% seen once. The sequenced sample was synovial fluid, either unsorted or a sorted T cell fraction (not recorded which). These receptors were obtained from a male donor with ankylosing spondylitis.

This clonotype was picked up a small number of times. The chain couples TRBV20-1 to TRBJ2-3; D may correspond to TRBD1 or TRBD2 (6 bases each). CDR3 length equals 13 residues. Germline-derived CDR1 and CDR2 are DFQATT and SNEGSKA (reference sequence). V lost 6 bases to trimming and J lost 0 bases, with 10 bases between them. The CDR3 DNA sequence: TGCAGTGCCCCGGGGGCGAGCACAGATACGCAGTATTTT. Translating it yields CSAPGASTDTQYF.

In this sample, this clonotype turned up many times. J is TRBJ2-5 and V is TRBV9, with TRBD2 matching 15 bases. The CDR3 spans 20 residues. Per germline, CDR1 SGDLS and CDR2 YYNGEE. V shed 4 bases and J 3 bases; nucleotides not matched to a gene: 16. The CDR3 nucleotides are TGTGCCAGCAGCCTCTCTACGGGGACTAGCGGGAGGTTGCCCGAAGAGACCCAGTACTTC. Protein sequence: CASSLSTGTSGRLPEETQYF.

This clonotype appeared a single time. The chain recombines TRBV19 with TRBJ1-2; D not certain. The V end lost 2 bases, the J end lost 5 bases, and 18 bases lay between the germline ends. The CDR3 runs to 16 residues. The germline gives CDR1 LNHDA, CDR2 SQIVND (reference sequence). The DNA of the CDR3 is TGTGCCAGTAGTATAAAGGCGGCATACACGGGGTATGGCTACACCTTC. As protein: CASSIKAAYTGYGYTF.

This clonotype was observed at least ten times. The rearrangement joins TRBV7-2 to TRBJ2-7; the D gene is possibly TRBD2 (6 bases). The CDR3 runs 14 residues. Trimming took off 2 bases at V and 3 bases at J, with 11 bases between the two ends. Germline V gives CDR1 SGHTA, CDR2 FQGNSA. As DNA, the CDR3 is TGTGCCAGCAGCTTACAGGAGGGAAACTACGAGCAGTACTTC. Its translation is CASSLQEGNYEQYF.

The CDR3 DNA reads TGCAGCGTTGTTGGGACAGGCTACGAGCAGTACTTC. Amino acids: CSVVGTGYEQYF. The genes are TRBV29-1 and TRBJ2-7, with 8 bases fitting TRBD1. V was pared by 4 bases and J by 3 bases, with 2 bases of the junction left unmatched. Per the germline V gene, CDR1 is SQVTM and CDR2 is ANQGSEA. The CDR3 totals 12 residues.

This clonotype was counted only a few times. The CDR3 loop is CASSPNAPLRAAENTEAFF. CDR3 bases: TGTGCCAGCTCACCAAACGCCCCCCTACGGGCAGCCGAGAACACTGAAGCTTTCTTT. This chain joins TRBV18 and TRBJ1-1; D ambiguous. The CDR3 has 19 amino acids. CDR1 KGHSH and CDR2 LQKENI come from the germline V gene. Trimming removed 2 bases at V and 1 base at J, with 23 bases between.

This clonotype was counted only a few times. The chain has TRBV11-3 and TRBJ2-2, with a possible D match to TRBD2 (6 bases). The CDR3 spans 16 residues. Germline CDR1 SGHNT, CDR2 YENEEA. V was clipped by 5 bases and J by 3 bases, with 16 bases between them. CDR3 in DNA: TGTGCCAGCAGCCGATCCAGGAGGGCCGACACCGGGGAGCTGTTTTTT. Translating it yields CASSRSRRADTGELFF.

This sequence joins TRBV10-3 and TRBJ1-4, with D possibly matching TRBD1 (5 bases). The CDR3 runs 13 residues. Germline lookup yields CDR1 ENHRY and CDR2 SYGVKD. The germline V and J ends were trimmed by 10 bases and 7 bases, with 16 bases remaining between them. The CDR3 DNA reads as TGTGCCACGACCGGCAGGGAAGGTGAAAAACTGTTTTTT. This translates into CATTGREGEKLFF.

There are many counts of this clonotype. The chain uses TRBV7-3 and TRBJ2-3; 8 bases line up with TRBD2. The CDR3 extends over 17 amino acids. Germline CDR1 is SGHTA and CDR2 is FQGTGA. With V trimmed by 0 bases and J by 2 bases, 7 bases remained unmatched. CDR3 sequence: CASSLTVRGEVTDTQYF. CDR3 sequence (DNA): TGTGCCAGCAGCTTAACCGTGCGGGGGGAGGTCACAGATACGCAGTATTTT. The full variable domain, completed using reference TRBV7-3 and TRBJ2-3, is GAGVSQTPSNKVTEKGKYVELRCDPISGHTALYWYRQSLGQGPEFLIYFQGTGAADDSGLPNDRFFAVRPEGSVSTLKIQRTERGDSAVYLCASSLTVRGEVTDTQYFGPGTRLTVL.

This clonotype has a handful of counts. The rearrangement uses TRBV20-1 and TRBJ1-4, with D unclear. Germline values: CDR1 DFQATT, CDR2 SNEGSKA (reference sequence). The CDR3 consists of 14 residues. The ends were cut back, 0 bases at V and 10 bases at J, with 15 bases in the middle. The CDR3 spells CSARDKREGGKLFF. The CDR3 DNA is TGCAGTGCTAGAGATAAGAGGGAGGGAGGAAAACTGTTTTTT.

The chain joins TRBV3-1 to TRBJ1-1, with 7 bases fitting TRBD1. The CDR3 consists of 14 residues. The V segment lost 3 bases and the J segment 2 bases; nucleotides outside the gene matches: 3. Germline CDR1 LGHDT, CDR2 YNNKEL (reference sequence). CDR3 in DNA: TGTGCCAGCAGCCAGAGGGACAGAAACACTGAAGCTTTCTTT. Translation gives CASSQRDRNTEAFF.

J is TRBJ2-1 and V is TRBV7-3; possibly TRBD2 for D (5 bases). V lost 0 bases and J 6 bases, leaving 15 bases between the germline ends. CDR1 SGHTA and CDR2 FQGTGA come from the germline V gene. The CDR3 extends over 16 amino acids. Here the CDR3 reads CASSLTFRDSINEQFF. CDR3 coding DNA: TGTGCCAGCAGCTTAACGTTCCGGGATTCTATCAATGAGCAGTTCTTC.

This clonotype was seen ten or more times. The chain couples TRBV5-1 to TRBJ1-1; TRBD1 is a possible D gene (5 bases). Germline loops: CDR1 SGHRS, CDR2 YFSETQ. The CDR3 is made up of 16 amino acids. V gave up 0 bases and J gave up 4 bases, with 16 bases separating them. The CDR3 DNA reads TGCGCCAGCAGCTTGGATTTGCCAGGGAGGGGCACTGAAGCTTTCTTT. Protein: CASSLDLPGRGTEAFF.

In this sample, this clonotype turned up once. The chain is built from TRBV20-1 and TRBJ2-1, with D perhaps matching TRBD2 (5 bases). CDR1 and CDR2 (germline): DFQATT, SNEGSKA (reference sequence). Trimming removed 0 bases at V and 6 bases at J, with 15 bases between. The CDR3 runs to 15 residues. The CDR3 reads CSARDILVGTNEQFF. The CDR3 DNA follows: TGCAGTGCTAGAGATATACTAGTAGGTACCAATGAGCAGTTCTTC.

This clonotype was counted a few times. The chain carries TRBV6-1 and TRBJ2-7; possible D gene TRBD1, 6 bases. Per germline, CDR1 MNHNS and CDR2 SASEGT. The CDR3 runs to 14 residues. V was trimmed by 8 bases and J by 2 bases, leaving 16 bases between them. CDR3 sequence: CASAEQGQTYEQYF. DNA for the CDR3: TGTGCCAGCGCGGAACAGGGCCAAACCTACGAGCAGTACTTC.

This clonotype was seen more than once but under ten times. The chain has TRBV9 and TRBJ1-4; 7 nucleotides align to TRBD1. CDR3 length: 15 amino acids. J gave up 6 bases and V 2 bases, and 7 bases lay outside the gene matches. Germline loops: CDR1 SGDLS, CDR2 YYNGEE. The CDR3 sequence is CASSVTGAIHEKLFF. The CDR3 region has the DNA TGTGCCAGCAGCGTCACAGGGGCTATCCATGAAAAACTGTTTTTT.

This sequence joins TRBV21-1 and TRBJ1-5; TRBD1 is the table's D call, not checked against the DNA. TRBV21-1 is listed as a pseudogene. The CDR3 has 16 amino acids. The CDR3 region has the DNA TGTGCCAGCAAAAAAGAACGGGGAAGGGTAGGCCAGCCCCAGCATTTT. It translates to CASKKERGRVGQPQHF.

CDR3 in DNA: TGTGCCAGCAGGGGTTCGGACAGGTCGCGGCAGCCCCAGCATTTT. It codes for CASRGSDRSRQPQHF. The chain has TRBV6-4 and TRBJ1-5, with 7 bases aligning to TRBD1. J was trimmed by 7 bases and V by 6 bases; bases with no gene match: 12. CDR3 length equals 15 residues. Germline assignment: CDR1 MRHNA and CDR2 SNTAGT.

The J gene is TRBJ2-7, the V gene TRBV20-1; TRBD2 aligns across 13 bases. The germline V gene has CDR1 DFQATT and CDR2 SNEGSKA (reference sequence). The ends lost 5 bases at V and 0 bases at J; junction bases unmatched: 7. The CDR3 has 16 residues. The CDR3 DNA follows: TGCAGTGCTTCATCCGGGACTAGCGGGGACTCCTACGAGCAGTACTTC. Its protein is CSASSGTSGDSYEQYF.

The V call is TRBV29-1, the J call TRBJ2-1, with D perhaps matching TRBD2 (6 bases). The V gene's germline CDR1 is SQVTM and CDR2 ANQGSEA. The CDR3 contains 10 residues. CDR3 nucleotides: TGCAGTGCGGGGTCCAATGAGCAGTTCTTC. Translation gives CSAGSNEQFF.

This chain joins TRBV29-1 and TRBJ2-1, with 10 bases aligning to TRBD1. The V gene end was trimmed by 7 bases and the J gene end by 1 base; junction bases not matched to a gene: 7. Germline CDR1 reads SQVTM; CDR2 reads ANQGSEA. The CDR3 runs 15 residues. CDR3 sequence (DNA): TGCAGCGGAAAACCGGGACAGGGGTCCTACAATGAGCAGTTCTTC. It translates to CSGKPGQGSYNEQFF.

This clonotype occurred a few times. The V and J genes are TRBV7-9 and TRBJ1-2; TRBD1 is a possible D gene (6 bases). The V and J ends lost 5 bases and 3 bases respectively, with 19 bases between them. The germline CDR1 and CDR2 sequences are SEHNR and FQNEAQ (reference sequence). There are 16 residues in the CDR3. This CDR3 reads CASSTVGGEGDYGYTF. In nucleotides, the CDR3 is TGTGCCAGCAGCACCGTAGGAGGGGAGGGGGACTATGGCTACACCTTC. Full variable domain (rest looked up from reference TRBV7-9 and TRBJ1-2): DTGVSQNPRHKITKRGQNVTFRCDPISEHNRLYWYRQTLGQGPEFLTYFQNEAQLEKSRLLSDRFSAERPKGSFSTLEIQRTEQGDSAMYLCASSTVGGEGDYGYTFGSGTRLTVV.

This clonotype is a singleton in its sample. The rearrangement uses TRBV18 and TRBJ1-5; D is undetermined. The CDR3 extends over 13 amino acids. CDR1 and CDR2 from the germline V gene are KGHSH and LQKENI. Trimming took off 2 bases at V and 4 bases at J, with 6 bases between the two ends. CDR3 sequence: CASSPGLNQPQHF. The CDR3 nucleotides read TGTGCCAGCTCACCAGGACTAAATCAGCCCCAGCATTTT.

The chain links TRBV7-2 to TRBJ2-1; D possibly corresponds to TRBD1 (6 bases). V lost 5 bases to trimming and J lost 9 bases, with 17 bases between them. Germline CDR1 and CDR2: SGHTA and FQGNSA. The CDR3 is 14 amino acids. CDR3 in DNA: TGTGCCAGCAGCCCCGGGACAACCAAACGTGAGCAGTTCTTC. Translating gives CASSPGTTKREQFF.

This chain uses TRBV7-9 with TRBJ2-3; 7 bases match TRBD1. Germline V gene lookup returns CDR1 SEHNR and CDR2 FQNEAQ (reference sequence). V trimming: 4 bases; J trimming: 8 bases; junction bases outside the gene matches: 9. The CDR3 runs 14 residues. The CDR3 here is CASSSQGRWATQYF. The CDR3 nucleotides are TGTGCCAGCAGCTCACAGGGGCGCTGGGCTACGCAGTATTTT.

This clonotype counts as medium-sized. This chain links TRBV12-3 or TRBV12-4 with TRBJ1-2; possibly TRBD1 for D (6 bases). V was trimmed by 2 bases and J by 6 bases, leaving 19 bases between them. CDR3 length equals 16 residues. The CDR3 loop reads CASSLTRPDRGHGYTF. CDR3 DNA: TGTGCCAGCAGTTTAACCCGCCCGGACCGGGGGCATGGCTACACCTTC.

V is TRBV5-1 and J is TRBJ2-1; D is possibly TRBD2 (5 bases). The CDR3 is 14 amino acids. Trimming left V 0 bases short and J 8 bases short, with 12 bases between. Germline V gene lookup returns CDR1 SGHRS and CDR2 YFSETQ. DNA of the CDR3: TGCGCCAGCAGCTTGGATGCCAGGCGGGATGAGCAGTTCTTC. Translated, it gives CASSLDARRDEQFF.

This CDR3 reads CSGEGPSYSEAFF. The CDR3 nucleotides read TGCAGTGGTGAGGGACCGTCTTACTCTGAAGCTTTCTTT. The gene calls are TRBV20-1 and TRBJ1-1, with D perhaps TRBD1 (5 bases). Looked up from germline, CDR1 is DFQATT and CDR2 is SNEGSKA (reference sequence). The CDR3 is 13 amino acids. Trimming shortened V by 7 bases and J by 6 bases, and 18 bases separated the two germline ends.

The V and J genes are TRBV27 and TRBJ2-3, with 9 bases that match TRBD2. The CDR3 contains 19 residues. The V gene's germline CDR1 is MNHEY and CDR2 SMNVEV (reference sequence). The V segment lost 5 bases and the J segment 2 bases; nucleotides outside the gene matches: 17. Here the CDR3 DNA reads TGTGCCAGCAGTCTATACCCCCTGGTAGCGGGAGTAGCCACAGATACGCAGTATTTT. Protein: CASSLYPLVAGVATDTQYF.